This T cell receptor (beta chain) was sequenced for a study of T-cell memory formation after mild COVID-19. One entry per CDR3 protein, called by TCRdb with MiXCR from the 5' RACE reads. The repertoire holds a few hundred thousand distinct CDR3 sequences, around 24% seen once, with roughly 8.7% in the top ten. The J segment lost 6 bases and the V segment lost 1 base, leaving 3 bases of the junction unmatched. There are 14 residues in the CDR3. This clonotype occurred a few times. This chain joins TRBV12-3 or TRBV12-4 and TRBJ2-1, with TRBD1 matching 7 bases. This receptor was taken from an adult woman who had mild COVID-19 (a few samples of this study predate the infection). Cell type and time point are not known. Material: PBMCs or a T cell subset sorted from them (not recorded which). The CDR3 is CASSLGDRANEQFF. CDR3 in DNA: TGTGCCAGCAGTTTAGGGGACAGAGCCAATGAGCAGTTCTTC.